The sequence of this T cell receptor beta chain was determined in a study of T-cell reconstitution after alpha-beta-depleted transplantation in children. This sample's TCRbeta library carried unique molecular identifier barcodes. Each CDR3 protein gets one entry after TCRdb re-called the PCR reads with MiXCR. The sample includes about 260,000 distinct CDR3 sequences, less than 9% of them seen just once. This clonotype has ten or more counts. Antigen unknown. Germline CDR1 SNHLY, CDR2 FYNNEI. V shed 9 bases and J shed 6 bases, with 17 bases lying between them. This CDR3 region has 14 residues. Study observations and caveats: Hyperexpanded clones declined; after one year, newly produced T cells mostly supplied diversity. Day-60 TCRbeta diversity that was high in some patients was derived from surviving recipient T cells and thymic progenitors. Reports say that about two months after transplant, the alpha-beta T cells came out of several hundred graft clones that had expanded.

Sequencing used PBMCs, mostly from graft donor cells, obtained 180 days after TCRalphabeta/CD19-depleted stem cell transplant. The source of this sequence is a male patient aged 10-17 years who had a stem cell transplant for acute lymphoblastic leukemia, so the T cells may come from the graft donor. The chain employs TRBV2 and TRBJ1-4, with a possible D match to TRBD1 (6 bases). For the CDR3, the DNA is TGTGCCAGTACTCGGGCAGGGGACGATGAAAAACTGTTTTTT. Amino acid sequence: CASTRAGDDEKLFF.